This is a list of T cell receptor beta chains from one sample in a study of blood T cell repertoires in COVID-19. Using immunoSEQ multiplex PCR, the repertoire was profiled, and TCRdb retains in-frame clones only, with some absent. The table records 200,000 to 250,000 clones, 85% to 90% of them present only once. Source material: PBMCs or T cells enriched from blood (not recorded which). Receptor source: a man in his forties who had recovered from COVID-19. Both conserved end residues are part of each CDR3. Each record gives: V gene, J gene, clone size, D gene, CDR3 protein, CDR3 DNA. A D gene is named only where the DNA matches it firmly. Size is omitted from some rows. Given values are once, few, many or a class for expanded clones.

V gene: TRBV27; J gene: TRBJ2-7; clone size: few; D gene: TRBD1; CDR3 protein: CASSLLPGQGYEQYF; CDR3 DNA: TGTGCCAGCAGTTTACTCCCGGGACAGGGCTACGAGCAGTACTTC
V gene: TRBV3-1/TRBV3-2; J gene: TRBJ1-2; clone size: .; D gene: .; CDR3 protein: CASSQDTTRGGYTF; CDR3 DNA: TGTGCCAGCAGCCAAGATACGACACGGGGTGGCTACACCTTC
V gene: TRBV19; J gene: TRBJ1-5; clone size: few; D gene: .; CDR3 protein: CASSRETNQPQHF; CDR3 DNA: TGTGCCAGTAGTAGGGAGACCAATCAGCCCCAGCATTTT
V gene: TRBV7-9; J gene: TRBJ1-1; clone size: few; D gene: TRBD1; CDR3 protein: CASSLTTGLTEAFF; CDR3 DNA: TGTGCCAGCAGCTTGACGACAGGGCTCACTGAAGCTTTCTTT
V gene: TRBV19; J gene: TRBJ2-1; clone size: .; D gene: TRBD2; CDR3 protein: CASSIELAGGFLPSEQFF; CDR3 DNA: TGTGCCAGTAGTATAGAGCTAGCGGGGGGGTTTCTCCCCAGTGAGCAGTTCTTC
V gene: TRBV19; J gene: TRBJ2-7; clone size: .; D gene: TRBD2; CDR3 protein: CASSMTGGPYEQYF; CDR3 DNA: TGTGCCAGTAGTATGACGGGAGGCCCCTACGAGCAGTACTTC
V gene: TRBV7-9; J gene: TRBJ2-5; clone size: .; D gene: .; CDR3 protein: CASTLPNGSYQETQYF; CDR3 DNA: TGTGCCAGCACCTTACCTAATGGGAGTTACCAAGAGACCCAGTACTTC
V gene: TRBV6-1; J gene: TRBJ1-3; clone size: .; D gene: .; CDR3 protein: CASSEAGEVNTIYF; CDR3 DNA: TGTGCCAGCAGTGAGGCAGGGGAAGTGAACACCATATATTTT
V gene: TRBV5-1; J gene: TRBJ1-5; clone size: .; D gene: .; CDR3 protein: CASSFEGEGQPQHF; CDR3 DNA: TGCGCCAGCAGCTTTGAGGGGGAAGGTCAGCCCCAGCATTTT
V gene: TRBV28; J gene: TRBJ1-1; clone size: .; D gene: .; CDR3 protein: CASGYRGIAEAFF; CDR3 DNA: TGTGCCAGCGGCTATCGGGGGATAGCAGAAGCTTTCTTT
V gene: TRBV9; J gene: TRBJ2-7; clone size: .; D gene: .; CDR3 protein: CASSAGGTGRFTTYEQYF; CDR3 DNA: TGTGCCAGCAGCGCCGGGGGGACAGGCCGCTTTACAACCTACGAGCAGTACTTC
V gene: TRBV2; J gene: TRBJ1-5; clone size: .; D gene: TRBD1; CDR3 protein: CASSLETGQGQPQHF; CDR3 DNA: TGTGCCAGCAGTCTGGAGACAGGGCAAGGGCAGCCCCAGCATTTT
V gene: TRBV6-5; J gene: TRBJ2-6; clone size: .; D gene: TRBD2; CDR3 protein: CASRLAGVGANVLTF; CDR3 DNA: TGTGCCAGCAGGCTAGCGGGAGTTGGGGCCAACGTCCTGACTTTC
V gene: TRBV20-1; J gene: TRBJ2-7; clone size: .; D gene: TRBD1; CDR3 protein: CSASPGGYEQYF; CDR3 DNA: TGCAGTGCTAGTCCAGGGGGCTACGAGCAGTACTTC
V gene: TRBV11-2; J gene: TRBJ2-3; clone size: once; D gene: .; CDR3 protein: CASSLILDTQYF; CDR3 DNA: TGTGCCAGCAGCTTAATCTTGGATACGCAGTATTTT
V gene: TRBV7-4; J gene: TRBJ2-7; clone size: .; D gene: TRBD1; CDR3 protein: CASRDGTGSPYEQYF; CDR3 DNA: TGTGCCAGCAGAGATGGGACAGGGTCCCCTTACGAGCAGTACTTC
V gene: TRBV7-9; J gene: TRBJ1-2; clone size: .; D gene: TRBD1; CDR3 protein: CASSPGQNFGGYTF; CDR3 DNA: TGTGCCAGCAGCCCGGGACAGAACTTTGGAGGCTACACCTTC
V gene: TRBV11-1; J gene: TRBJ2-2; clone size: once; D gene: TRBD2; CDR3 protein: CASSLAGGNTGELFF; CDR3 DNA: TGTGCCAGCAGTCTAGCGGGAGGGAACACCGGGGAGCTGTTTTTT
V gene: TRBV11-2; J gene: TRBJ1-6; clone size: few; D gene: .; CDR3 protein: CASSSAWAPSSYNSPLHF; CDR3 DNA: TGTGCCAGCAGCTCTGCTTGGGCCCCGAGCTCCTATAATTCACCCCTCCACTTT
V gene: TRBV7-2; J gene: TRBJ2-7; clone size: .; D gene: TRBD2; CDR3 protein: CASSLASGILSSYEQYF; CDR3 DNA: TGTGCCAGCAGCTTGGCTAGCGGGATACTATCTTCCTACGAGCAGTACTTC
V gene: TRBV5-4; J gene: TRBJ2-5; clone size: .; D gene: .; CDR3 protein: CASSLNRGGETQYF; CDR3 DNA: TGTGCCAGCAGCTTGAATCGGGGAGGAGAGACCCAGTACTTC
V gene: TRBV30; J gene: TRBJ2-5; clone size: .; D gene: .; CDR3 protein: CAWSVLNDSPQETQYF; CDR3 DNA: TGTGCCTGGAGTGTCCTTAATGACAGTCCCCAAGAGACCCAGTACTTC
V gene: TRBV6-6; J gene: TRBJ1-1; clone size: .; D gene: .; CDR3 protein: CASSGTSGTEAFF; CDR3 DNA: TGTGCCAGCAGTGGGACTTCAGGCACTGAAGCTTTCTTT
V gene: TRBV9; J gene: TRBJ2-1; clone size: .; D gene: .; CDR3 protein: CASSPPLGVATPYNEQFF; CDR3 DNA: TGTGCCAGCAGCCCGCCTCTGGGTGTAGCTACTCCTTACAATGAGCAGTTCTTC
V gene: TRBV19; J gene: TRBJ2-3; clone size: .; D gene: .; CDR3 protein: CASSAAVSTDTQYF; CDR3 DNA: TGTGCCAGTAGTGCGGCGGTTAGCACAGATACGCAGTATTTT
V gene: TRBV5-1; J gene: TRBJ2-3; clone size: .; D gene: TRBD2; CDR3 protein: CASSLRTSGTDTQYF; CDR3 DNA: TGCGCCAGCAGCCTCCGGACTAGCGGCACAGATACGCAGTATTTT
V gene: TRBV18; J gene: TRBJ1-4; clone size: .; D gene: TRBD1; CDR3 protein: CASSPRTTGNNEKLFF; CDR3 DNA: TGTGCCAGCTCACCACGGACGACAGGGAACAATGAAAAACTGTTTTTT
V gene: TRBV1; J gene: TRBJ1-2; clone size: .; D gene: .; CDR3 protein: CTSSPVLGTGTGCGYTF; CDR3 DNA: TGCACCAGCAGCCCCGTATTGGGAACAGGGACGGGTTGTGGCTACACCTTC
V gene: TRBV7-3; J gene: TRBJ2-5; clone size: .; D gene: TRBD2; CDR3 protein: CASSLRGSGGTQYF; CDR3 DNA: TGTGCCAGCAGCTTAAGAGGCTCGGGGGGGACCCAGTACTTC
V gene: TRBV6-2/TRBV6-3; J gene: TRBJ1-6; clone size: .; D gene: .; CDR3 protein: CASSPDRWTYNSPLHF; CDR3 DNA: TGTGCCAGCAGCCCTGACAGGTGGACCTATAATTCACCCCTCCACTTT
V gene: TRBV5-6; J gene: TRBJ1-1; clone size: .; D gene: .; CDR3 protein: CASSLGPLTEAFF; CDR3 DNA: TGTGCCAGCAGCTTGGGTCCATTGACTGAAGCTTTCTTT
V gene: TRBV25-1; J gene: TRBJ2-7; clone size: few; D gene: TRBD1; CDR3 protein: CANTTGNRYEQYF; CDR3 DNA: TGTGCCAACACGACAGGGAACCGCTACGAGCAGTACTTC
V gene: TRBV28; J gene: TRBJ2-7; clone size: .; D gene: .; CDR3 protein: CASSQFSEQYF; CDR3 DNA: TGTGCCAGCAGTCAGTTCAGCGAGCAGTACTTC
V gene: TRBV6-5; J gene: TRBJ1-2; clone size: .; D gene: TRBD1; CDR3 protein: CASKLTGQGAGGYTF; CDR3 DNA: TGTGCCAGCAAACTGACGGGACAGGGGGCGGGAGGCTACACCTTC
V gene: TRBV15; J gene: TRBJ2-7; clone size: .; D gene: TRBD1; CDR3 protein: CATSRTQGDKQYF; CDR3 DNA: TGTGCCACCAGCAGAACTCAGGGGGACAAGCAGTACTTC
V gene: TRBV9; J gene: TRBJ1-4; clone size: .; D gene: .; CDR3 protein: CASSVGGGTNEKLFF; CDR3 DNA: TGTGCCAGCAGCGTAGGAGGTGGTACTAATGAAAAACTGTTTTTT
V gene: TRBV29-1; J gene: TRBJ2-7; clone size: .; D gene: TRBD1; CDR3 protein: CSVEGQGELEQYF; CDR3 DNA: TGCAGCGTTGAAGGGCAGGGGGAGCTCGAGCAGTACTTC
V gene: TRBV6-5; J gene: TRBJ2-5; clone size: .; D gene: TRBD2; CDR3 protein: CASSRGSQETQYF; CDR3 DNA: TGTGCCAGCAGCCGCGGGAGTCAAGAGACCCAGTACTTC
V gene: TRBV4-1; J gene: TRBJ2-5; clone size: once; D gene: .; CDR3 protein: CASSQRSGQDLETQYF; CDR3 DNA: TGCGCCAGCAGCCAGCGAAGTGGGCAGGATCTAGAGACCCAGTACTTC
V gene: TRBV24-1; J gene: TRBJ1-5; clone size: few; D gene: TRBD1; CDR3 protein: CATSDSIETGGKHF; CDR3 DNA: TGTGCCACCAGTGATTCTATAGAGACAGGGGGGAAGCATTTT
V gene: TRBV5-4; J gene: TRBJ2-7; clone size: .; D gene: TRBD2; CDR3 protein: CASSLTSGTYEQYF; CDR3 DNA: TGTGCCAGCAGCTTGACTAGCGGGACCTACGAGCAGTACTTC
V gene: TRBV30; J gene: TRBJ1-4; clone size: .; D gene: TRBD1; CDR3 protein: CAWSGGTGKPERF; CDR3 DNA: TGTGCCTGGAGTGGAGGGACAGGGAAGCCTGAGAGGTTT
V gene: TRBV28; J gene: TRBJ1-2; clone size: .; D gene: .; CDR3 protein: CASSLDSFSGGTYGYTF; CDR3 DNA: TGTGCCAGCAGTTTAGACTCCTTCTCCGGAGGGACCTATGGCTACACCTTC
V gene: TRBV28; J gene: TRBJ2-7; clone size: .; D gene: .; CDR3 protein: CASSPKGVPLYEQYF; CDR3 DNA: TGTGCCAGCAGTCCCAAGGGGGTCCCACTCTACGAGCAGTACTTC
V gene: TRBV27; J gene: TRBJ1-2; clone size: .; D gene: .; CDR3 protein: CASSLSGGVNYGYTF; CDR3 DNA: TGTGCCAGCAGTTTATCGGGGGGGGTTAACTATGGCTACACCTTC
V gene: TRBV6-2/TRBV6-3; J gene: TRBJ1-2; clone size: .; D gene: .; CDR3 protein: CASSTRADYGYTF; CDR3 DNA: TGTGCCAGCAGTACCCGAGCGGACTATGGCTACACCTTC
V gene: TRBV6-1; J gene: TRBJ2-1; clone size: .; D gene: TRBD2; CDR3 protein: CASSASTSGETYNEQFF; CDR3 DNA: TGTGCCAGCAGTGCTTCGACTAGCGGGGAGACCTACAATGAGCAGTTCTTC
V gene: TRBV7-2; J gene: TRBJ1-1; clone size: once; D gene: .; CDR3 protein: CASTPPGGTEAFF; CDR3 DNA: TGTGCCAGCACCCCGCCCGGGGGGACTGAAGCTTTCTTT
V gene: TRBV5-4; J gene: TRBJ1-2; clone size: .; D gene: .; CDR3 protein: CASSFGSGNGYTF; CDR3 DNA: TGTGCCAGCAGCTTCGGATCGGGGAACGGCTACACCTTC
V gene: TRBV27; J gene: TRBJ2-2; clone size: .; D gene: .; CDR3 protein: CASTKQGTNTGELFF; CDR3 DNA: TGTGCCAGCACAAAACAGGGAACGAACACCGGGGAGCTGTTTTTT
V gene: TRBV19; J gene: TRBJ2-1; clone size: .; D gene: .; CDR3 protein: CASSIVTEDEQFF; CDR3 DNA: TGTGCCAGTAGTATAGTAACGGAGGATGAGCAGTTCTTC
V gene: TRBV5-4; J gene: TRBJ1-5; clone size: .; D gene: .; CDR3 protein: CASSLEQGWQPQHF; CDR3 DNA: TGTGCCAGCAGCTTGGAACAGGGTTGGCAGCCCCAGCATTTT